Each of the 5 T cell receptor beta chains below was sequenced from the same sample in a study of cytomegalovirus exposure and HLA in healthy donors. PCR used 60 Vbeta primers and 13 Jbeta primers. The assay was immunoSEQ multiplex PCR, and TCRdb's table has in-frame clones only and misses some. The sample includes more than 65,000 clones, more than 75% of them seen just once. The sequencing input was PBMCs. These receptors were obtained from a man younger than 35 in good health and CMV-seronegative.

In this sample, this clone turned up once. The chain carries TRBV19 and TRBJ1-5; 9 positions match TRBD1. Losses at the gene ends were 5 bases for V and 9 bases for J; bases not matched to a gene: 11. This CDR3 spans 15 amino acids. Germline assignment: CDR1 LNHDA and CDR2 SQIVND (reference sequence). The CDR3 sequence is CASSLGQGTLGPQHF. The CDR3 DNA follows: TGTGCCAGTAGTCTCGGACAGGGGACCTTGGGGCCCCAGCATTTT.

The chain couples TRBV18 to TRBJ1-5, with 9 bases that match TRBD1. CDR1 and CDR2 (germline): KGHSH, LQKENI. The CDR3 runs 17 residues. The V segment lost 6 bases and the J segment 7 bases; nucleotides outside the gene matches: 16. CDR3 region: CASSQVWFGTGHQPQHF. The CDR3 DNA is TGTGCCAGCTCTCAAGTCTGGTTCGGGACAGGGCACCAGCCCCAGCATTTT.

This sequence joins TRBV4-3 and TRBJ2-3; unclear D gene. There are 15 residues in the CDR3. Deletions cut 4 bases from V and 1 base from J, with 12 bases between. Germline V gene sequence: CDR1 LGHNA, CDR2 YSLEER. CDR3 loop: CASSPRGLGTDTQYF. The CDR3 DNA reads TGCGCCAGCAGCCCCCGTGGTCTAGGCACAGATACGCAGTATTTT.

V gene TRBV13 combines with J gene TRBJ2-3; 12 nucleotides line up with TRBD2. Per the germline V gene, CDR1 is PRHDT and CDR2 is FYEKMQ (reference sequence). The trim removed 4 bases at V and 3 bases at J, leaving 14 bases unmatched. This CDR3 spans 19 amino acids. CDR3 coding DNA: TGTGCCAGCAGCTCTCCAACGGGACTAGCGGGCCCTATAACAGATACGCAGTATTTT. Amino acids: CASSSPTGLAGPITDTQYF.

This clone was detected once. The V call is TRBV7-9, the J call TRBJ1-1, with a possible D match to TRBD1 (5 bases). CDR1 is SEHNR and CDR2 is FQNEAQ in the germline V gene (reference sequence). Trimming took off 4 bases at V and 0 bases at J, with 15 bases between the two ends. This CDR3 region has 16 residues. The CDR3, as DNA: TGTGCCAGCAGCTCCCTTACAGGCTCGATGAACACTGAAGCTTTCTTT. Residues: CASSSLTGSMNTEAFF.